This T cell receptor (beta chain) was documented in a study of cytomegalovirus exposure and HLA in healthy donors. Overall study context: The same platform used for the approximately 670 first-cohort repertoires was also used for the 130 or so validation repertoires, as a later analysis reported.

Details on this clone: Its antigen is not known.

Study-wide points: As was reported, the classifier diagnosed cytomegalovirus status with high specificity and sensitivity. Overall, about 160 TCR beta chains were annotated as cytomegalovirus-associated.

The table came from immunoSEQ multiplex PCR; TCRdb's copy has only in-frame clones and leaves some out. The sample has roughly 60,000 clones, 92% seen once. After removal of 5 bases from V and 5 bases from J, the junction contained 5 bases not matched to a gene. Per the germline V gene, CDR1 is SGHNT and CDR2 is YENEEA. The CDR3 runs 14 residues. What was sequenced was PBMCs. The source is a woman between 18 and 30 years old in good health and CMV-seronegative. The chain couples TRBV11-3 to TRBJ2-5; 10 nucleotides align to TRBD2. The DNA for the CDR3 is TGTGCCAGCAGCCCGCGGACTAGCGGCGAGACCCAGTACTTC. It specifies CASSPRTSGETQYF.